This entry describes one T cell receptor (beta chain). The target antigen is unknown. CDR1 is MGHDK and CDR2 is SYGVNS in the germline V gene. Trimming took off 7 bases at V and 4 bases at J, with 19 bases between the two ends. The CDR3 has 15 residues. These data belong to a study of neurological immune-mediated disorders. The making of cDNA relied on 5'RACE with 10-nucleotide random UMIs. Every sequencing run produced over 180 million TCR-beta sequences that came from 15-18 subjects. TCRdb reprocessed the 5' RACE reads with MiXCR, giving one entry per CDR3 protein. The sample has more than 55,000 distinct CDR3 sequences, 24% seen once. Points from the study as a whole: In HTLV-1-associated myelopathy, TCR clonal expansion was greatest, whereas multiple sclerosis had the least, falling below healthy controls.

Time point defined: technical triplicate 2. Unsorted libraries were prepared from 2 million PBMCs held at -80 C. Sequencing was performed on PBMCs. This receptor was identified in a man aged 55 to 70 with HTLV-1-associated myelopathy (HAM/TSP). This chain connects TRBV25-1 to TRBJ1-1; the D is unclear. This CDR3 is CASKTLEGGGTEAFF. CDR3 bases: TGTGCCAGCAAAACGCTAGAGGGAGGCGGCACTGAAGCTTTCTTT.